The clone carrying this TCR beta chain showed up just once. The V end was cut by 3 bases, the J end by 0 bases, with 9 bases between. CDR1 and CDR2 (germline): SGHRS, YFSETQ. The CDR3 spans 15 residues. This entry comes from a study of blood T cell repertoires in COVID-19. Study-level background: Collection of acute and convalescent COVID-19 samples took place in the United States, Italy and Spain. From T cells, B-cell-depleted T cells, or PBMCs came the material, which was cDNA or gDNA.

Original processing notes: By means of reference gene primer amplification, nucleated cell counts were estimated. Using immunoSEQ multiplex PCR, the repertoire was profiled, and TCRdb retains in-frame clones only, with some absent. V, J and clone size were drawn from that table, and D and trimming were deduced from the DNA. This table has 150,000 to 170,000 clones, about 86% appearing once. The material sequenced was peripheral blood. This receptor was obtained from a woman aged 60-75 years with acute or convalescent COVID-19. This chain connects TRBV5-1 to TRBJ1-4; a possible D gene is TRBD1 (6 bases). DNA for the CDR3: TGCGCCAGCAGCTCCGGACAGCCAACTAATGAAAAACTGTTTTTT. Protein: CASSSGQPTNEKLFF.